The present TCR beta chain was sequenced within a study of blood T cell repertoires in COVID-19. Patients from Seattle were sampled longitudinally, starting during active infection. The method was immunoSEQ multiplex PCR; TCRdb's version includes in-frame clones alone and lacks a portion of them. The sample has approximately 330,000 clones, around 90% seen once. Losses at the gene ends were 5 bases for V and 7 bases for J; bases not matched to a gene: 16. CDR3 size: 17 residues. Per germline, CDR1 LGHNA and CDR2 YSLEER. Sequenced input: peripheral blood. The sequence derives from a man aged 30 to 45 with COVID-19, enrolled during active disease. The chain employs TRBV4-3 and TRBJ2-1, with 8 bases aligning to TRBD2. This chain's CDR3 is CASSKQPQRGRINEQFF. The CDR3 coding sequence is TGCGCCAGCAGCAAACAGCCCCAGCGGGGGCGAATAAATGAGCAGTTCTTC.